A single TCR beta chain is shown here with its context. What it binds is unknown. This sample is part of a study of OX40 agonist ivuxolimab in advanced cancers. Study-wide context: Two cutaneous melanoma patients and one hepatocellular carcinoma patient, three in all, had partial responses. Study outcomes and limitations: Average numbers of expanded clones were greater in CD8+ T cells than in CD4+.

Blood sampling took place at baseline, cycle 4 day 1, and cycle 7 day 1. Germline CDR1 is MNHEY and CDR2 is SMNVEV (reference sequence). The V and J ends lost 4 bases and 8 bases respectively, with 18 bases between them. The CDR3 runs 15 residues. Only in-frame clones appear in the TCRdb table, and some are missing; sequencing was by immunoSEQ multiplex PCR. The data contain about 20,000 clones, approximately 86% of them seen just once; the ten biggest clones take up around 18%. This clonotype originated in an adult with an advanced solid tumor such as melanoma, head and neck, liver or kidney cancer. The chain uses TRBV27 and TRBJ2-1; TRBD1 is a possible D gene (6 bases). Sequencing used CD4+ or CD8+ T cells sorted from blood, obtained in a trial of the OX40 agonist ivuxolimab. The CDR3: CASSSPWTEGDEQFF. The CDR3 nucleotides are TGTGCCAGCAGTTCCCCCTGGACTGAGGGGGATGAGCAGTTCTTC.